This entry lists 4 T cell receptor beta chains sequenced from one sample in a study of shared clonotypes between healthy human individuals. Here immunoSEQ multiplex PCR was the method, and the copy in TCRdb shows in-frame clones only, minus some. The data contain approximately 2.3 million clones, 80% to 95% of them singletons. Sequencing was done on a sample of naive CD4+ T cells from PBMCs. As to subset: CD45RA+ positively selected. The receptors were gathered from a man aged 18 to 30 in good health. Some clones in this sample may be carry-over from other donors' samples.

The sample holds a few counts of this clone. The chain combines TRBV19 with TRBJ2-1; tentatively, D is TRBD1 (6 bases). Germline V gene sequence: CDR1 LNHDA, CDR2 SQIVND (reference sequence). The CDR3 runs 15 residues. Trimming removed 5 bases at V and 4 bases at J, with 15 bases between. CDR3 sequence (DNA): TGTGCCAGTAGTCTGGACAGCTCGAGATACAATGAGCAGTTCTTC. It specifies CASSLDSSRYNEQFF.

V is TRBV5-8 and J is TRBJ1-2; D ambiguous. CDR1 SGHTS and CDR2 YDEGEE come from the germline V gene. V gave up 0 bases and J gave up 8 bases, with 17 bases separating them. This CDR3 region has 15 residues. Here the CDR3 DNA reads TGTGCCAGCAGCTTGGGTAGCTTCCCCGAGGAGGGCTACACCTTC. Encoded protein: CASSLGSFPEEGYTF. Looking up the rest from reference TRBV5-8 and TRBJ1-2 gives the full variable domain: EAGVTQSPTHLIKTRGQQATLRCSPISGHTSVYWYQQALGLGLQFLLWYDEGEERNRGNFPPRFSGRQFPNYSSELNVNALELEDSALYLCASSLGSFPEEGYTFGSGTRLTVV.

This chain joins TRBV28 and TRBJ2-1, with D perhaps matching TRBD1 (7 bases). CDR1 is MDHEN, CDR2 SYDVKM, per germline. The CDR3 has 16 amino acids. The germline V and J ends were trimmed by 7 bases and 6 bases, with 22 bases remaining between them. CDR3 sequence reads: CASTTVGFQGGNEQFF. CDR3 in DNA: TGTGCCAGCACCACCGTGGGTTTTCAGGGGGGCAATGAGCAGTTCTTC.

This chain connects TRBV19 to TRBJ1-1; no clear D gene. Trimming removed 5 bases from V and 5 bases from J, with 6 bases in between. The germline V gene has CDR1 LNHDA and CDR2 SQIVND (reference sequence). The CDR3 length is 11 residues. CDR3 coding DNA: TGTGCCAGTAGTGGGGTTACTGAAGCTTTCTTT. Its translation: CASSGVTEAFF. Full variable domain (rest looked up from reference TRBV19 and TRBJ1-1): DGGITQSPKYLFRKEGQNVTLSCEQNLNHDAMYWYRQDPGQGLRLIYYSQIVNDFQKGDIAEGYSVSREKKESFPLTVTSAQKNPTAFYLCASSGVTEAFFGQGTRLTVV.